The clone carrying this T cell receptor beta chain was recorded at least ten times. The trim removed 3 bases at V and 4 bases at J, leaving 3 bases unmatched. This CDR3 spans 13 amino acids. The germline CDR1 and CDR2 sequences are DFQATT and SNEGSKA (reference sequence). Preparing the TCRbeta library involved the use of unique molecular identifiers. A single record per CDR3 protein comes from TCRdb applying MiXCR to the PCR reads. The repertoire has roughly 200,000 distinct CDR3 sequences, approximately 10% of them found once; the top ten carry around 6.2%. The data belong to a study of T-cell reconstitution after alpha-beta-depleted transplantation in children.

This receptor was taken from a human donor who donated a stem cell graft to a child with acute lymphoblastic leukemia. The source was PBMCs from the stem cell graft donor, collected from the stem cell graft. The chain combines TRBV20-1 with TRBJ1-2; 9 bases are shared with TRBD1. CDR3 protein: CSASGGQGYGYTF. CDR3 DNA sequence: TGCAGTGCTAGCGGGGGACAGGGCTATGGCTACACCTTC.